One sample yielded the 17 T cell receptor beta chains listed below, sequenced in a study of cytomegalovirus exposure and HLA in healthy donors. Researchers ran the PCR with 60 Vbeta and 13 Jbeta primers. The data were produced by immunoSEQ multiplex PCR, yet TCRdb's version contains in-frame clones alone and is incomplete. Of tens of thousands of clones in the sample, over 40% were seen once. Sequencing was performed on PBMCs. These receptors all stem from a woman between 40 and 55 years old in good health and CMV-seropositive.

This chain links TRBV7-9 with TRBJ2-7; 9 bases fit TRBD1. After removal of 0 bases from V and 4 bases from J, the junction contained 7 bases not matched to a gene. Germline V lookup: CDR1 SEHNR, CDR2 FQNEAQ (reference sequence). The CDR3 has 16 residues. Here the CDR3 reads CASSLARLTGGYEQYF. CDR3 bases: TGTGCCAGCAGCTTAGCGCGCTTGACAGGGGGTTACGAGCAGTACTTC. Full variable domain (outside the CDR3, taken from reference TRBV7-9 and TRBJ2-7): DTGVSQNPRHKITKRGQNVTFRCDPISEHNRLYWYRQTLGQGPEFLTYFQNEAQLEKSRLLSDRFSAERPKGSFSTLEIQRTEQGDSAMYLCASSLARLTGGYEQYFGPGTRLTVT.

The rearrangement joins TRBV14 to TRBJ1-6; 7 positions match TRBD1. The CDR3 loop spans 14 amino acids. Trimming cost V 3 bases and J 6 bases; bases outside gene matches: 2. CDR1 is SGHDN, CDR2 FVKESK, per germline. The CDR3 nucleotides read TGTGCCAGCAGCCAGCAGGGGGGTAATTCACCCCTCCACTTT. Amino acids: CASSQQGGNSPLHF.

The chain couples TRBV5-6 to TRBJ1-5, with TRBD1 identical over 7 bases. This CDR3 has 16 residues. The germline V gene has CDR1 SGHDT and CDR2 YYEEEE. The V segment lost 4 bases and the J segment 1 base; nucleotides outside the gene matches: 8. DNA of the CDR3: TGTGCCAGCAGCCCCCGCAGGGGGGCGAGCAATCAGCCCCAGCATTTT. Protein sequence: CASSPRRGASNQPQHF. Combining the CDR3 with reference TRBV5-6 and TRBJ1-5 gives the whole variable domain DAGVTQSPTHLIKTRGQQVTLRCSPKSGHDTVSWYQQALGQGPQFIFQYYEEEERQRGNFPDRFSGHQFPNYSSELNVNALLLGDSALYLCASSPRRGASNQPQHFGDGTRLSIL.

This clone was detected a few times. The CDR3 protein is CASSTSQTLDGYTF. The CDR3 DNA sequence: TGTGCCAGCTCAACTAGTCAGACATTGGATGGCTACACCTTC. The chain uses TRBV18 and TRBJ1-2; no definite D call. Germline loops: CDR1 KGHSH, CDR2 LQKENI. Deletions cut 5 bases from V and 6 bases from J, with 16 bases between. This CDR3 region has 14 residues.

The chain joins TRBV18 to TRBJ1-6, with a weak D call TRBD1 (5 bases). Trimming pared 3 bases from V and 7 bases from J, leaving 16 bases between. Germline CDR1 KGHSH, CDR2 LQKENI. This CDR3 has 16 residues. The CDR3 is CASSPGTYVGNSPLHF. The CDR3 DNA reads TGTGCCAGCTCACCTGGGACTTATGTGGGGAATTCACCCCTCCACTTT.

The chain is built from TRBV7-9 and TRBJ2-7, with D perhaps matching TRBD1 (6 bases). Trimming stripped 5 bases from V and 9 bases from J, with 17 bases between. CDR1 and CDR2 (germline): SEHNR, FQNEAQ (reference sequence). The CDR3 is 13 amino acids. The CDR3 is CASSPQGNIGQYF. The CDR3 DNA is TGTGCCAGCAGCCCACAGGGTAATATTGGGCAGTACTTC.

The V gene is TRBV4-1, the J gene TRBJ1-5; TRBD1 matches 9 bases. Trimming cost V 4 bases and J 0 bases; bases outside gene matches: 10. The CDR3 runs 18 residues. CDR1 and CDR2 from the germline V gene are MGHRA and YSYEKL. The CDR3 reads CASSLRDRADYSNQPQHF. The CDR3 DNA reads TGCGCCAGCAGCCTCCGGGACAGGGCTGATTATAGCAATCAGCCCCAGCATTTT.

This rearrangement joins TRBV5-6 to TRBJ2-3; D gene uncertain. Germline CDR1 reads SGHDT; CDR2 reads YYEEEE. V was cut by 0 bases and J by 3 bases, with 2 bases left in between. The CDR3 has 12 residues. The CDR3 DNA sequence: TGTGCCAGCAGCTTGGTAACAGATACGCAGTATTTT. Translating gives CASSLVTDTQYF.

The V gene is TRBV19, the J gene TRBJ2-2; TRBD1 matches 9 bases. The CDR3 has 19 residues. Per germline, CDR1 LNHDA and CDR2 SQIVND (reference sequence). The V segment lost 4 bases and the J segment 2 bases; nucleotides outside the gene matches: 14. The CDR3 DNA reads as TGTGCCAGTAGTAACTACTTTACCCACAGGGGGCCCAACACCGGGGAGCTGTTTTTT. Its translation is CASSNYFTHRGPNTGELFF.

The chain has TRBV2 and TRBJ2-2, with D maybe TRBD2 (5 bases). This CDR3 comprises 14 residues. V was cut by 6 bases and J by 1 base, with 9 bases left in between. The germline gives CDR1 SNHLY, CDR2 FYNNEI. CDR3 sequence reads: CASSDGMNTGELFF. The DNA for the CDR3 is TGTGCCAGCAGCGACGGGATGAACACCGGGGAGCTGTTTTTT. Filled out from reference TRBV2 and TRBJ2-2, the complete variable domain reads EPEVTQTPSHQVTQMGQEVILRCVPISNHLYFYWYRQILGQKVEFLVSFYNNEISEKSEIFDDQFSVERPDGSNFTLKIRSTKLEDSAMYFCASSDGMNTGELFFGEGSRLTVL.

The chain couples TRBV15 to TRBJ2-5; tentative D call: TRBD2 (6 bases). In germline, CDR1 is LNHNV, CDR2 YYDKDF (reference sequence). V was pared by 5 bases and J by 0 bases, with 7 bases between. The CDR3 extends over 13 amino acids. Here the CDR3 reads CATSGGYQETQYF. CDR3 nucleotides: TGTGCCACCAGCGGGGGGTACCAAGAGACCCAGTACTTC.

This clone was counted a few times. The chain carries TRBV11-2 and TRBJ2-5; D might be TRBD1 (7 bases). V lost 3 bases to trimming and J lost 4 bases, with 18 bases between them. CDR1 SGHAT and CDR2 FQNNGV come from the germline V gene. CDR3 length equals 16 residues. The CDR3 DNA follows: TGTGCCAGCAGCTTGAGGTCGGCCAGGGGGGCAGAGACCCAGTACTTC. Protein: CASSLRSARGAETQYF.

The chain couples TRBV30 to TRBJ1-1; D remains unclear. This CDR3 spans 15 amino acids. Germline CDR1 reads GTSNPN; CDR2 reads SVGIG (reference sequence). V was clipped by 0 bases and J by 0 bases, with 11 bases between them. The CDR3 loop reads CAWSVRQIMNTEAFF. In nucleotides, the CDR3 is TGTGCCTGGAGTGTAAGACAAATAATGAACACTGAAGCTTTCTTT.

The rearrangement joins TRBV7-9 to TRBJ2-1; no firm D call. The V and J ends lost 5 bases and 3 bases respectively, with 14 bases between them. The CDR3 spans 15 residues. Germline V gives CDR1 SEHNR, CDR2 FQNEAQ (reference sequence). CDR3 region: CASSHLMSGYNEQFF. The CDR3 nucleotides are TGTGCCAGCAGCCACTTAATGTCGGGCTACAATGAGCAGTTCTTC.

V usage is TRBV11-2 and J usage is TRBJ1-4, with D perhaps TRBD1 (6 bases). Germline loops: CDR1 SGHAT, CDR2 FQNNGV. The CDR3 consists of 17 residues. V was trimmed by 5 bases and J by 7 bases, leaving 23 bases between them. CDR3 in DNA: TGTGCCAGCAGCGCCGAGGGCAGGGGTAAGCTAAGTGAAAAACTGTTTTTT. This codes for CASSAEGRGKLSEKLFF. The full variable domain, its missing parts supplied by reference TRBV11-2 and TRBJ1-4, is EAGVAQSPRYKIIEKRQSVAFWCNPISGHATLYWYQQILGQGPKLLIQFQNNGVVDDSQLPKDRFSAERLKGVDSTLKIQPAKLEDSAVYLCASSAEGRGKLSEKLFFGSGTQLSVL.

In DNA form, the CDR3 reads TGCGCCAGCAGCTTGGACGGGGGCACCGGGGAGCTGTTTTTT. Its translation is CASSLDGGTGELFF. V is TRBV5-1 and J is TRBJ2-2; possibly TRBD2 for D (6 bases). This CDR3 contains 14 residues. V was cut by 0 bases and J by 4 bases, with 7 bases left in between. Germline V gene sequence: CDR1 SGHRS, CDR2 YFSETQ.

The CDR3 DNA sequence: TGTGCCAGCAGCTTGAGTACGGTCAGGGATGCGCAGTATTTT. Amino acids: CASSLSTVRDAQYF. The chain is built from TRBV13 and TRBJ2-3; tentatively, D is TRBD1 (5 bases). The CDR3 spans 14 residues. V lost 3 bases, J lost 10 bases, and 17 bases lay in between. Germline values: CDR1 PRHDT, CDR2 FYEKMQ (reference sequence).